Following are 30 T cell receptor beta chains from one sample sequenced in a study of T cells expressing NK-cell markers. TCRdb re-called the 5' RACE reads; one entry per CDR3 protein, DNA not given. The sample is made up of roughly 170,000 distinct CDR3 sequences, and the top ten hold about 18% of it. The specimen sequenced was blood T cells: a sorted CD56 or NKG2C T cell subset, CD4+ or CD8+ T cells, or bulk PBMC T cells (not recorded which). The source is a woman aged 18-70 years in good health.

This chain joins TRBV24-1 and TRBJ1-1. CDR1 is KGHDR and CDR2 is SFDVKD in the germline V gene. CDR3 length: 13 amino acids. CDR3 region: CATRKEVNTEAFF.

This chain connects TRBV12-3 or TRBV12-4 to TRBJ2-5; as DNA is missing, the TRBD2 call by TCRdb cannot be tested. The CDR3 has 16 residues. The CDR3 sequence is CASSFAGGPSDAAQYF.

The J gene is TRBJ2-1, the V gene TRBV11-3; TCRdb proposes TRBD1, but this gene call is untestable without DNA. Germline values: CDR1 SGHNT, CDR2 YENEEA. This CDR3 is built from 13 residues. This CDR3 is CASSSTGEGEQFF.

The chain combines TRBV10-3 with TRBJ1-1; TCRdb returns TRBD1, unconfirmable since there is no DNA. The CDR3 totals 15 residues. Looked up from germline, CDR1 is ENHRY and CDR2 is SYGVKD. This CDR3 is CAISKGAGVNPEAFF.

The rearrangement uses TRBV19 and TRBJ1-2; TCRdb lists TRBD1, though no DNA is available to test this call. Germline V CDR1 and CDR2: LNHDA, SQIVND (reference sequence). The CDR3 has 13 amino acids. CDR3: CASSIGDGYGYTF.

The J gene is TRBJ1-2, the V gene TRBV11-1; TCRdb outputs TRBD1, but without DNA this stays unchecked. The CDR3 runs 13 residues. Per the germline V gene, CDR1 is SGHAT and CDR2 is FQDESV (reference sequence). The CDR3: CASSPGTGTRYTF.

This chain joins TRBV12-3 or TRBV12-4 and TRBJ1-2; with no DNA, the TCRdb D assignment of TRBD1 cannot be verified. This CDR3 contains 14 residues. CDR3 sequence reads: CASSPRQARNGYTF.

The chain couples TRBV7-2 to TRBJ2-5; the D gene TCRdb calls, TRBD1, cannot be checked with no DNA. Germline V gene lookup returns CDR1 SGHTA and CDR2 FQGNSA. The CDR3 contains 11 residues. This CDR3 is CASSLEGREYF.

The chain combines TRBV12-3 or TRBV12-4 with TRBJ2-1. This CDR3 has 16 residues. CDR3: CASSLGSGARHNEQFF.

V usage is TRBV2 and J usage is TRBJ2-1; TCRdb's assignment of TRBD1 cannot be checked, as there is no DNA. CDR1 and CDR2 from the germline V gene are SNHLY and FYNNEI. The CDR3 is 15 amino acids. CDR3 loop: CASNRGTGFGNEQFF.

The chain recombines TRBV5-1 with TRBJ2-1. CDR1 SGHRS and CDR2 YFSETQ come from the germline V gene. This CDR3 comprises 15 residues. The CDR3 is CASSLEGSSYNEQFF.

The V call is TRBV12-3 or TRBV12-4, the J call TRBJ2-7. This CDR3 region has 12 residues. CDR3 protein: CASSNPSYEQYF.

The chain is built from TRBV7-8 and TRBJ2-1; TCRdb indicates TRBD2, and absent DNA this call remains unverified. CDR1 SGHVS and CDR2 FQNEAQ come from the germline V gene. This CDR3 has 13 amino acids. The CDR3 here is CASSLRREDEQFF.

This sequence joins TRBV15 and TRBJ2-7. CDR3 length: 13 amino acids. Looked up from germline, CDR1 is LNHNV and CDR2 is YYDKDF (reference sequence). The chain's CDR3 is CATSRDQGREQYF.

The chain is built from TRBV4-1 and TRBJ2-1; TCRdb calls TRBD2, which cannot be checked without DNA. Per the germline V gene, CDR1 is MGHRA and CDR2 is YSYEKL. CDR3 size: 15 residues. This CDR3 is CASSPPPGGGNEQFF.

The rearrangement joins TRBV5-1 to TRBJ2-5; the TRBD1 assignment by TCRdb is unverifiable without DNA. The germline gives CDR1 SGHRS, CDR2 YFSETQ. The CDR3 contains 17 residues. This CDR3 is CASSSNRGQGVTETQYF.

V gene TRBV24-1 combines with J gene TRBJ2-3; TCRdb's D gene call, TRBD2, goes unchecked for lack of DNA. From germline, CDR1 is KGHDR and CDR2 SFDVKD. This CDR3 region has 14 residues. CDR3 loop: CATSALAGGDTQYF.

The chain couples TRBV30 to TRBJ1-2; checking the TCRdb D call of TRBD1 is not possible without DNA. The germline V gene has CDR1 GTSNPN and CDR2 SVGIG (reference sequence). This CDR3 spans 14 amino acids. CDR3 residues: CAWSLRPGHYGYTF.

The chain has TRBV20-1 and TRBJ2-1; lacking DNA, the TRBD1 call made by TCRdb goes unchecked. This CDR3 has 15 residues. CDR1 DFQATT and CDR2 SNEGSKA come from the germline V gene (reference sequence). The CDR3 region is CSARDFRDSYNEQFF.

This chain links TRBV9 with TRBJ1-6; TCRdb's D call of TRBD1 is untestable without DNA. The CDR3 consists of 15 residues. CDR1 SGDLS and CDR2 YYNGEE come from the germline V gene. CDR3 sequence: CASSVETGGNSPLHF.

The rearrangement uses TRBV20-1 and TRBJ2-2; lacking DNA, the TRBD1 call made by TCRdb goes unchecked. The CDR3 sequence is 13 residues long. Per germline, CDR1 DFQATT and CDR2 SNEGSKA (reference sequence). The CDR3 protein is CSATGGNGGELFF.

The rearrangement uses TRBV18 and TRBJ2-5; TCRdb names TRBD1, which stays unverified in the absence of DNA. The V gene's germline CDR1 is KGHSH and CDR2 LQKENI. CDR3 size: 15 residues. CDR3: CASSPPTGRGETQYF.

This chain links TRBV5-1 with TRBJ1-6; the TRBD1 assignment by TCRdb is unverifiable without DNA. There are 13 residues in the CDR3. The germline V gene has CDR1 SGHRS and CDR2 YFSETQ. The CDR3 loop reads CASSFGQEGPLHF.

The chain uses TRBV12-3 or TRBV12-4 and TRBJ2-1; the TRBD2 assignment by TCRdb is unverifiable without DNA. This CDR3 has 14 residues. CDR3 region: CASTGTSDHNEQFF.

The chain employs TRBV5-1 and TRBJ2-7; no DNA is available, so the TRBD1 call from TCRdb remains unchecked. Looked up from germline, CDR1 is SGHRS and CDR2 is YFSETQ. The CDR3 extends over 13 amino acids. CDR3 amino acids: CASYSTGTHEQYF.

The V gene is TRBV11-1, the J gene TRBJ2-1; TCRdb's D call, TRBD1, is unchecked because there is no DNA. CDR3 length: 16 residues. Per the germline V gene, CDR1 is SGHAT and CDR2 is FQDESV (reference sequence). CDR3 loop: CASSGDYRGTYNEQFF. The whole variable domain, filled in from reference TRBV11-1 and TRBJ2-1, reads EAEVAQSPRYKITEKSQAVAFWCDPISGHATLYWYRQILGQGPELLVQFQDESVVDDSQLPKDRFSAERLKGVDSTLKIQPAELGDSAMYLCASSGDYRGTYNEQFFGPGTRLTVL.

The V and J genes are TRBV27 and TRBJ2-1; TCRdb reports TRBD1, a call that lacks DNA to check it against. CDR1 and CDR2 (germline): MNHEY, SMNVEV (reference sequence). This CDR3 spans 14 amino acids. This CDR3 reads CASSFRTGLDEQFF.

The chain employs TRBV20-1 and TRBJ2-3; TCRdb indicates TRBD2, and absent DNA this call remains unverified. Germline V gene lookup returns CDR1 DFQATT and CDR2 SNEGSKA (reference sequence). This CDR3 is built from 15 residues. CDR3 protein: CSAGGLAESTDTQYF.

This chain joins TRBV5-1 and TRBJ2-3; TCRdb gives TRBD2 as the D gene, but with no DNA this cannot be confirmed. The germline V gene has CDR1 SGHRS and CDR2 YFSETQ. The CDR3 length is 16 residues. The CDR3 sequence: CASRGRTSLVPDTQYF.

This chain uses TRBV29-1 with TRBJ2-2; TCRdb designates TRBD2, a call that cannot be tested without DNA. The CDR3 is 15 amino acids. Germline V lookup: CDR1 SQVTM, CDR2 ANQGSEA. The CDR3 here is CSVGGLAGSTGELFF.